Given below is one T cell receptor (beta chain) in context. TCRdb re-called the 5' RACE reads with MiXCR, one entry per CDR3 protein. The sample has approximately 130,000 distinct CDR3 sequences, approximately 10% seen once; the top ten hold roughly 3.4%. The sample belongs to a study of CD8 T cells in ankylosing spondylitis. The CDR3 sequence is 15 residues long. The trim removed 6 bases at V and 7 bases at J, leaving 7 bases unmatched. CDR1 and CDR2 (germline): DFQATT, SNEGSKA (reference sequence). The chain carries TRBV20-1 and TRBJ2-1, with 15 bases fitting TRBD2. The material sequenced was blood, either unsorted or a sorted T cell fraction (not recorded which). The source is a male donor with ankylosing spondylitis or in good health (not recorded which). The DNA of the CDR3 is TGCAGTGCCGGTCGGACTAGCGGGAGGGGAAATGAGCAGTTCTTC. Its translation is CSAGRTSGRGNEQFF.